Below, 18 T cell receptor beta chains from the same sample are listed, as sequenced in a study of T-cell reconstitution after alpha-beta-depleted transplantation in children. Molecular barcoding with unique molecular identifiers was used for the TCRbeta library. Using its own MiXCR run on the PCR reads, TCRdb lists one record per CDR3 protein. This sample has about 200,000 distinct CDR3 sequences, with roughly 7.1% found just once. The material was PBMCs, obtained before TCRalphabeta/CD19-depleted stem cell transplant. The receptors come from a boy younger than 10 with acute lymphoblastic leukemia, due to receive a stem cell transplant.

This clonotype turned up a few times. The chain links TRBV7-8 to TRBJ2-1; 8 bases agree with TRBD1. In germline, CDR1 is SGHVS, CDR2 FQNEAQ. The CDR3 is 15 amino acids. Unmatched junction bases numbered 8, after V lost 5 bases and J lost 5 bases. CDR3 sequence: CASSPGTGGNNEQFF. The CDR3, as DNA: TGTGCCAGCAGCCCTGGGACAGGTGGGAACAATGAGCAGTTCTTC.

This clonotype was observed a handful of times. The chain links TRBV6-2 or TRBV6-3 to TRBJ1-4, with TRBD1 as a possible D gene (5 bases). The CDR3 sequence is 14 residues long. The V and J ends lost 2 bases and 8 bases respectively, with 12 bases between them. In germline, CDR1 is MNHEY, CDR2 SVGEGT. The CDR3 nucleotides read TGTGCCAGCAGTTACGGAGGGGTTGGGGAAAAACTGTTTTTT. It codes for CASSYGGVGEKLFF.

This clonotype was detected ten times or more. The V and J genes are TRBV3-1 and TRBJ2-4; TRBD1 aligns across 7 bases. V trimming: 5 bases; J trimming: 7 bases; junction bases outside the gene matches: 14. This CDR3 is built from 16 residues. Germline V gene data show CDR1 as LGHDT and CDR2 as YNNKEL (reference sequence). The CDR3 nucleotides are TGTGCCAGCAGCTCGCGGACAGGCCAATCTCGTAACATTCAGTACTTC. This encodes CASSSRTGQSRNIQYF.

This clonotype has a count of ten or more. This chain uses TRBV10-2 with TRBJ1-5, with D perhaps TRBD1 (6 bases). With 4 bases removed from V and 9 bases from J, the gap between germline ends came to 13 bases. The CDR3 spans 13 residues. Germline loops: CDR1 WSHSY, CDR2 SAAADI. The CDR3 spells CASSAGQFGPQHF. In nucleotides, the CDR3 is TGCGCCAGCAGTGCCGGACAGTTCGGGCCCCAGCATTTT.

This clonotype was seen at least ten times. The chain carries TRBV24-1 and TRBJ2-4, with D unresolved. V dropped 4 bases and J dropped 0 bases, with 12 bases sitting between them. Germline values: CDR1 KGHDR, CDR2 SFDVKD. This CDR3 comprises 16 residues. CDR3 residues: CATSDSDPLAKNIQYF. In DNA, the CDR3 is TGTGCCACCAGTGACTCCGACCCTCTAGCCAAAAACATTCAGTACTTC.

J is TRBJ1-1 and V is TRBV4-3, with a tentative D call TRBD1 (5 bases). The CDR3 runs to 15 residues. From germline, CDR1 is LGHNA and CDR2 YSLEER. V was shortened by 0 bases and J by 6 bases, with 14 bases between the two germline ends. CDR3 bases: TGCGCCAGCAGCCAAGAGGTGGCAGGGAGGGCTGAAGCTTTCTTT. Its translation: CASSQEVAGRAEAFF.

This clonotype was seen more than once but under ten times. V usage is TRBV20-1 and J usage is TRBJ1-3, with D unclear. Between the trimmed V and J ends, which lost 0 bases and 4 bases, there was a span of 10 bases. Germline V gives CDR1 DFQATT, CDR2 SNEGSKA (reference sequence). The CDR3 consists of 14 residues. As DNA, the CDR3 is TGCAGTGCTAGAGATCTGGGCCAGGGAAACACCATATATTTT. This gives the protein CSARDLGQGNTIYF.

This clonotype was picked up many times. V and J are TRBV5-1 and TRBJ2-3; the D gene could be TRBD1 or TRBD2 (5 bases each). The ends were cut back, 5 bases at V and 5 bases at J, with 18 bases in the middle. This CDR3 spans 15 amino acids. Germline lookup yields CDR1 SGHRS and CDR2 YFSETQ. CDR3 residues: CASSRSPRGVDTQYF. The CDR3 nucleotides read TGCGCCAGCAGTCGCAGCCCACGAGGGGTAGATACGCAGTATTTT.

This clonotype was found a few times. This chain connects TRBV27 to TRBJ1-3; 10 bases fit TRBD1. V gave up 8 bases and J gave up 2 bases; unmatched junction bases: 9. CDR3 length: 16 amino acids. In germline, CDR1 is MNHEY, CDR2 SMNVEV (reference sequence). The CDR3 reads CASGRDGTGAGNTIYF. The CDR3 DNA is TGTGCCAGCGGAAGAGACGGGACAGGGGCTGGAAACACCATATATTTT.

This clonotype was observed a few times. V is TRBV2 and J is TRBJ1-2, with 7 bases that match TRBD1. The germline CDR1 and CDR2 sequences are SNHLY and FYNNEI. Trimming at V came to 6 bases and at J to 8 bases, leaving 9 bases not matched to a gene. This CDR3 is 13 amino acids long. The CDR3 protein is CASSAQGWEGYTF. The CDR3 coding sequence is TGTGCCAGCAGCGCACAGGGGTGGGAGGGCTACACCTTC.

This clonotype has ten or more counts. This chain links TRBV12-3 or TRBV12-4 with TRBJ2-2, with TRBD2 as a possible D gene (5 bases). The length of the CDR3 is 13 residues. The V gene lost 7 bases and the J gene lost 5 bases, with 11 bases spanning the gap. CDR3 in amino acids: CASTLRETGELFF. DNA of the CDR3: TGTGCCAGCACCTTACGGGAAACCGGGGAGCTGTTTTTT.

CDR3: CAWSVTDTQYF. CDR3 bases: TGTGCCTGGAGTGTCACAGATACGCAGTATTTT. The chain uses TRBV30 and TRBJ2-3; D ambiguous. The CDR3 is made up of 11 amino acids. Germline-derived CDR1 and CDR2 are GTSNPN and SVGIG (reference sequence). The V end was cut by 0 bases, the J end by 2 bases, with 0 bases between.

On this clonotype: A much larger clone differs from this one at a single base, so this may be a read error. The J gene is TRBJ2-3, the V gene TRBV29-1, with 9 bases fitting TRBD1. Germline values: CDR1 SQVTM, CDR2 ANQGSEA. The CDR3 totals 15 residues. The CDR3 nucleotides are TGCAGCGCAATATCCGGGACAGGGTACTCAGATAAGCAGTATTTT. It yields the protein CSAISGTGYSDKQYF.

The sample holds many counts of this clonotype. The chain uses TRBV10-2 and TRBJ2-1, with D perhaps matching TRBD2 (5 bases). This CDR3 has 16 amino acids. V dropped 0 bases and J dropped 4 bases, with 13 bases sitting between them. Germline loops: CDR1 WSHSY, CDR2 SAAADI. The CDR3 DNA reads TGCGCCAGCAGTGAGTCAGCGGAGAGAAGGTACAATGAGCAGTTCTTC. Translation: CASSESAERRYNEQFF.

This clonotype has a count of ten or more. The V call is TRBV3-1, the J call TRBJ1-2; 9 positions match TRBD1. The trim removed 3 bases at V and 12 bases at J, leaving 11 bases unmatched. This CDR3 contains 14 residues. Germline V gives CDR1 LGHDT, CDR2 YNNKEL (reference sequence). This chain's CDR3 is CASSQSDWDRENTF. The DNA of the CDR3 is TGTGCCAGCAGCCAGTCGGATTGGGACAGGGAGAACACCTTC.

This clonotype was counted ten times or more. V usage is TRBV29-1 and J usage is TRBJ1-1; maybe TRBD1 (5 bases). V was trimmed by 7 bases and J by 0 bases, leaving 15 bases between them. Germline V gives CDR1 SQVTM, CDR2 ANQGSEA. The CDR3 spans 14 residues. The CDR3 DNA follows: TGCAGCGCCTTAGGAATGGGACTGAACACTGAAGCTTTCTTT. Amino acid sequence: CSALGMGLNTEAFF.

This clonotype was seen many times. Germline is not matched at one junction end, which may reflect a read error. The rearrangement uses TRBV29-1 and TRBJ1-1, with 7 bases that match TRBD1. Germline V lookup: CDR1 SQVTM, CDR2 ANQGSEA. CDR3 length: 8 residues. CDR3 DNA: TGCAGCGACACCAGGGGGATCTTT. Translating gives CSDTRGIF.

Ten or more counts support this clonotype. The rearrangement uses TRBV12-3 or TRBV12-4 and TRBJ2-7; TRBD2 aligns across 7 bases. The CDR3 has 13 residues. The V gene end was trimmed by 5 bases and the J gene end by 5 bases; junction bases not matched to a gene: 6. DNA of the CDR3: TGTGCCAGCAGTCGTGGACTAGAGGACGAGCAGTACTTC. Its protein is CASSRGLEDEQYF.